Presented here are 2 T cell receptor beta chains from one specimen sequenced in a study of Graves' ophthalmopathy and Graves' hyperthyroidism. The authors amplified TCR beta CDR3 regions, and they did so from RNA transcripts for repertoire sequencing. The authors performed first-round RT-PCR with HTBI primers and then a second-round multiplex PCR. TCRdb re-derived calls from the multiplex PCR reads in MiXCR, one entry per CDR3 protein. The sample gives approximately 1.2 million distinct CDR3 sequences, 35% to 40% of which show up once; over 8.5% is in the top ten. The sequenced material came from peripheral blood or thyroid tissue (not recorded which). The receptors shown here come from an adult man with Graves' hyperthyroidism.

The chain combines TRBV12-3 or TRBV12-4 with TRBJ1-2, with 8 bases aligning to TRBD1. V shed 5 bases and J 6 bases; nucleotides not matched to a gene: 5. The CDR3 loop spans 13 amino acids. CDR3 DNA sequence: TGTGCCAGCAGTGGCTTGACAGGGGATGGCTACACCTTC. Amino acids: CASSGLTGDGYTF.

The CDR3 DNA is TGTGCCAGCAGTTTCTCCCCCAGGGGGCGGTACGAGCAGTACTTC. As protein: CASSFSPRGRYEQYF. The chain joins TRBV28 to TRBJ2-7, with 8 bases aligning to TRBD1. The ends lost 3 bases at V and 4 bases at J; junction bases unmatched: 8. Germline CDR1 reads MDHEN; CDR2 reads SYDVKM. This CDR3 has 15 amino acids.